This TCR beta chain came from a study of blood T cell repertoires in COVID-19. In the authors' workflow: Estimated nucleated cell counts came from reference gene primer amplification. Some clones are missing from TCRdb's copy, which holds only in-frame ones; the method was immunoSEQ multiplex PCR. The DNA gave D and trimming, while V, J and clone size come from that table. Among around 390,000 clones listed, just under 90% were seen once. Researchers sorted participants into cohorts using their self-reported clinical history. Symptom resolution, clearance, or two negative PCRs marked the recovered donors of Cohort 3. V lost 0 bases and J lost 8; bases outside the gene matches: 7. In germline, CDR1 is LGHNA, CDR2 YSLEER. The CDR3 covers 15 residues.

The rearrangement uses TRBV4-3 and TRBJ1-2; 9 bases line up with TRBD1. Sequencing used PBMCs or T cells enriched from blood (not recorded which). This receptor was obtained from a woman aged 50 to 65 who had recovered from COVID-19. In nucleotides, the CDR3 is TGCGCCAGCAGCCAAGAGACAGGGGGGGCGGGAGGCTACACCTTC. Its translation: CASSQETGGAGGYTF.